This record looks at one T cell receptor (beta chain) sequence and its context. The data stem from a study of blood T cell repertoires in COVID-19. V lost 4 bases, J lost 3 bases, and 16 bases lay in between. The CDR3 is 15 residues long. CDR1 SNHLY and CDR2 FYNNEI come from the germline V gene. Sequenced by immunoSEQ multiplex PCR; TCRdb stores in-frame clones only, minus some. The sample shows roughly 160,000 clones, 70% to 80% of them seen only once. The clonotype was recovered from a woman in her 70s in a cohort exposed to, infected with or recovered from COVID-19 (not recorded which). Sequenced input: PBMCs or T cells enriched from blood (not recorded which). The chain carries TRBV2 and TRBJ2-7; no reliable D call. The DNA of the CDR3 is TGTGCCAGCAGTGTGACTCCCCCAACCATCTACGAGCAGTACTTC. It is translated as CASSVTPPTIYEQYF.